The 4 T cell receptor beta chains below all came from one sample that was sequenced in a study of cytotoxic CD8 clonotypes in ibrutinib-treated CLL. Sequenced by immunoSEQ multiplex PCR; TCRdb stores in-frame clones only, minus some. The table records some 160,000 clones, approximately 80% of them present only once. Sequenced here: PBMCs, sampled after 12 months of ibrutinib treatment. The receptors derive from a human donor with chronic lymphocytic leukemia.

V and J are TRBV19 and TRBJ2-2, with 9 bases identical to TRBD1. V was clipped by 4 bases and J by 3 bases; unmatched bases: 3. Germline V gene sequence: CDR1 LNHDA, CDR2 SQIVND (reference sequence). The CDR3 totals 15 residues. The CDR3 sequence is CASSNRGRDTGELFF. The DNA of the CDR3 is TGTGCCAGTAGTAACAGGGGGCGGGACACCGGGGAGCTGTTTTTT.

The gene calls are TRBV25-1 and TRBJ1-1, with 7 bases matching TRBD1. CDR1 is MGHDK and CDR2 is SYGVNS in the germline V gene. The CDR3 has 14 amino acids. V shed 5 bases and J 5 bases; nucleotides not matched to a gene: 8. The CDR3 reads CASSQTGRVTEAFF. In DNA, the CDR3 is TGTGCCAGCAGTCAGACAGGGCGTGTAACTGAAGCTTTCTTT.

J is TRBJ2-5 and V is TRBV5-1; 7 bases agree with TRBD2. Trimming removed 3 bases from V and 6 bases from J; junction bases left unmatched: 20. CDR1 SGHRS and CDR2 YFSETQ come from the germline V gene. This CDR3 is 18 amino acids long. The DNA for the CDR3 is TGCGCCAGCAGCTCCGAGGGGTATCGTGGGGGGGACGAACAGACCCAGTACTTC. Protein: CASSSEGYRGGDEQTQYF. The complete variable domain, with remaining parts taken from reference TRBV5-1 and TRBJ2-5, reads KAGVTQTPRYLIKTRGQQVTLSCSPISGHRSVSWYQQTPGQGLQFLFEYFSETQRNKGNFPGRFSGRQFSNSRSEMNVSTLELGDSALYLCASSSEGYRGGDEQTQYFGPGTRLLVL.

A single count supports this clone. The V call is TRBV30, the J call TRBJ2-7; no definite D call. Germline V gene lookup returns CDR1 GTSNPN and CDR2 SVGIG (reference sequence). V lost 2 bases, J lost 4 bases, and 6 bases lay in between. The CDR3 length is 11 residues. The CDR3 reads CAWSPTYEQYF. CDR3 nucleotide sequence: TGTGCCTGGAGTCCTACGTACGAGCAGTACTTC.